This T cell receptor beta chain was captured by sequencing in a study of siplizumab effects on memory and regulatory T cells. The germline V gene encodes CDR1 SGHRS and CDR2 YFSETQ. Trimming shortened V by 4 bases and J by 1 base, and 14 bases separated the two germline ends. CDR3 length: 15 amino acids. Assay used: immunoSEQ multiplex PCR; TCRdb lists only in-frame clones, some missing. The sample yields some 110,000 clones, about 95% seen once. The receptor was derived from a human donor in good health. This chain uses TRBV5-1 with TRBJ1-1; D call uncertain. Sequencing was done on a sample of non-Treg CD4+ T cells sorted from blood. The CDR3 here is CASSPGRLSNTEAFF. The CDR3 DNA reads TGCGCCAGCAGCCCAGGTCGGCTTTCGAACACTGAAGCTTTCTTT.